This T cell receptor (beta chain) was documented in a study of T cells in localized non-small cell lung cancer. General study results and limits: Uninvolved adjacent lung had the highest recorded T cell clonality, with tumor below it. A median about 54 of the top 100 tumor clones appeared in adjacent lung. Analysis by sequencing included only one tumor region, so heterogeneity remains possible.

Concerning this clone: The antigen is not known.

The repertoire was sequenced with immunoSEQ multiplex PCR; TCRdb's copy has only in-frame clones and lacks some. The sample holds approximately 21,000 clones, roughly 88% seen once. V dropped 4 bases and J dropped 4 bases, with 5 bases sitting between them. Looked up from germline, CDR1 is MNHNY and CDR2 is SVGAGI (reference sequence). The CDR3 length is 11 residues. The sample here was peripheral blood mononuclear cells, taken before any cancer treatment. The chain carries TRBV6-6 and TRBJ2-7, with no clear D. The TCR sequence derives from a male donor at least 60 years old with stage II lung adenocarcinoma. The CDR3: CASSLKYEQYF. CDR3 nucleotide sequence: TGTGCCAGCAGTTTGAAATACGAGCAGTACTTC.